Presented here are 27 T cell receptor beta chains from one specimen sequenced in a study of T cell responses to AZD1222 COVID-19 vaccine. The assay was immunoSEQ multiplex PCR, and TCRdb's table has in-frame clones only and misses some. The sample records approximately 150,000 clones, roughly nine tenths being singletons. This specimen consisted of peripheral blood, obtained on day 0 of AZD1222 vaccination. The receptors were sampled from an adult in good health.

This sequence joins TRBV19 and TRBJ1-6; D remains ambiguous. The length of the CDR3 is 16 residues. Germline V CDR1 and CDR2: LNHDA, SQIVND (reference sequence). The V gene lost 2 bases and the J gene lost 3 bases, with 11 bases spanning the gap. CDR3 sequence: CASSILGVGYNSPLHF. Written as DNA, the CDR3 is TGTGCCAGTAGTATACTCGGTGTAGGCTATAATTCACCCCTCCACTTT.

V gene TRBV6-4 combines with J gene TRBJ2-3; D not resolved. Germline CDR1 MRHNA, CDR2 SNTAGT. The V gene lost 6 bases and the J gene lost 3 bases, with 10 bases spanning the gap. The CDR3 contains 13 residues. The CDR3 protein is CASRGLGTDTQYF. Here the CDR3 DNA reads TGTGCCAGCAGGGGCTTAGGGACAGATACGCAGTATTTT.

V gene TRBV7-2 combines with J gene TRBJ2-1, with D maybe TRBD1 (5 bases). There are 14 residues in the CDR3. In germline, CDR1 is SGHTA, CDR2 FQGNSA. The V end was cut by 1 base, the J end by 3 bases, with 7 bases between. CDR3 protein: CASSLEDNYNEQFF. For the CDR3, the DNA is TGTGCCAGCAGCTTAGAGGACAACTACAATGAGCAGTTCTTC.

The chain uses TRBV2 and TRBJ1-1; possibly TRBD1 for D (6 bases). The V end was cut by 3 bases, the J end by 5 bases, with 16 bases between. CDR1 and CDR2 from the germline V gene are SNHLY and FYNNEI. The CDR3 loop spans 15 amino acids. In DNA form, the CDR3 reads TGTGCCAGCAGTGAGCCAAGTCAGGGGAGGACTGAAGCTTTCTTT. Amino acids: CASSEPSQGRTEAFF. The full variable domain, its missing parts supplied by reference TRBV2 and TRBJ1-1, is EPEVTQTPSHQVTQMGQEVILRCVPISNHLYFYWYRQILGQKVEFLVSFYNNEISEKSEIFDDQFSVERPDGSNFTLKIRSTKLEDSAMYFCASSEPSQGRTEAFFGQGTRLTVV.

DNA for the CDR3: TGTGCCACCAGCAGACTGGGGACAGGGACGCAGTATTTT. This codes for CATSRLGTGTQYF. V gene TRBV15 combines with J gene TRBJ2-3; 9 bases match TRBD1. The CDR3 length is 13 residues. After removal of 2 bases from V and 9 bases from J, the junction contained 3 bases not matched to a gene. Germline values: CDR1 LNHNV, CDR2 YYDKDF (reference sequence).

This clone was picked up one time. The chain recombines TRBV6-1 with TRBJ1-2, with TRBD1 as a possible D gene (5 bases). The CDR3 covers 13 residues. Between the trimmed V and J ends, which lost 2 bases and 4 bases, there was a span of 8 bases. Germline V gene data show CDR1 as MNHNS and CDR2 as SASEGT. The CDR3 protein is CASSELGRYGYTF. CDR3 nucleotides: TGTGCCAGCAGTGAACTGGGGCGCTATGGCTACACCTTC.

V gene TRBV19 combines with J gene TRBJ2-1, with 10 nucleotides matching TRBD2. With 5 bases clipped from V and 8 bases from J, the junction kept 12 bases outside the gene matches. The CDR3 length is 16 residues. CDR1 and CDR2 from the germline V gene are LNHDA and SQIVND (reference sequence). CDR3 bases: TGTGCCAGTAGTTCGCCGCTAGCGGGAGTAGTTGATGAGCAGTTCTTC. This sequence encodes CASSSPLAGVVDEQFF.

The CDR3 nucleotides are TGCGCCAGCAGCCCACAGACTAGCACAGATACGCAGTATTTT. Translated, it gives CASSPQTSTDTQYF. This chain uses TRBV5-1 with TRBJ2-3; D remains unclear. The germline V and J ends were trimmed by 4 bases and 0 bases, with 9 bases remaining between them. The length of the CDR3 is 14 residues. Germline CDR1 SGHRS, CDR2 YFSETQ.

This clone occurred a few times. The rearrangement joins TRBV12-3 or TRBV12-4 to TRBJ2-7; D is perhaps TRBD1 (6 bases). The CDR3 consists of 12 residues. V was pared by 6 bases and J by 5 bases, with 11 bases between. Here the CDR3 reads CASRGTSHEQYF. The DNA of the CDR3 is TGTGCCAGCAGGGGGACAAGCCACGAGCAGTACTTC.

V usage is TRBV28 and J usage is TRBJ2-5; a weak D match, TRBD1 (6 bases). The CDR3 runs to 15 residues. Germline V CDR1 and CDR2: MDHEN, SYDVKM. With 4 bases removed from V and 5 bases from J, the gap between germline ends came to 17 bases. CDR3 bases: TGTGCCAGCAGTTGGACAGCGACATCCGGGGAGACCCAGTACTTC. It translates to CASSWTATSGETQYF.

The chain couples TRBV30 to TRBJ1-1; D is perhaps TRBD1 (5 bases). This CDR3 has 13 residues. CDR1 GTSNPN and CDR2 SVGIG come from the germline V gene (reference sequence). The V gene lost 2 bases and the J gene lost 3 bases, with 10 bases spanning the gap. The DNA for the CDR3 is TGTGCCTGGAGTAAGGACATAGACACTGAAGCTTTCTTT. Translating gives CAWSKDIDTEAFF.

This chain uses TRBV7-9 with TRBJ1-1; 8 bases map to TRBD1. This CDR3 contains 15 residues. Germline CDR1 and CDR2: SEHNR and FQNEAQ (reference sequence). Germline trimming cut 5 bases from V and 4 bases from J; bases unmatched to any gene: 9. The CDR3 coding sequence is TGTGCCAGCAGCCATTCGACAGGGGTGGGCACTGAAGCTTTCTTT. It encodes CASSHSTGVGTEAFF.

V gene TRBV10-2 combines with J gene TRBJ1-2; tentatively, D is TRBD1 (6 bases). V lost 0 bases and J 7 bases, leaving 12 bases between the germline ends. CDR1 and CDR2 from the germline V gene are WSHSY and SAAADI. This CDR3 has 14 residues. The CDR3 sequence is CASSESWGAGGYTF. The CDR3 coding sequence is TGCGCCAGCAGTGAGTCGTGGGGGGCTGGTGGCTACACCTTC.

The V gene is TRBV3-1 (or the pseudogene TRBV3-2), the J gene TRBJ1-3; D ambiguous. V was pared by 0 bases and J by 3 bases, with 9 bases between. Germline V gene sequence: CDR1 LGHDT, CDR2 YNNKEL (reference sequence). This CDR3 comprises 15 residues. CDR3 residues: CASSQDGNIGNTIYF. The CDR3 coding sequence is TGTGCCAGCAGCCAAGATGGGAATATTGGAAACACCATATATTTT.

The chain has TRBV5-1 and TRBJ1-5; D unclear. Trimming removed 1 base at V and 0 bases at J, with 11 bases between. Germline CDR1 reads SGHRS; CDR2 reads YFSETQ. The CDR3 runs to 16 residues. The CDR3 region has the DNA TGCGCCAGCAGCTTGTCAGGCAGAGATAGCAATCAGCCCCAGCATTTT. Amino acid sequence: CASSLSGRDSNQPQHF.

This clone was detected only once. This rearrangement joins TRBV13 to TRBJ2-7; the match to TRBD2 covers 8 bases. The V segment lost 5 bases and the J segment 1 base; nucleotides outside the gene matches: 1. The germline V gene has CDR1 PRHDT and CDR2 FYEKMQ (reference sequence). The CDR3 length is 13 residues. CDR3 DNA sequence: TGTGCCAGCAGCCCTAGCGGGTCCTACGAGCAGTACTTC. Translation gives CASSPSGSYEQYF. Using reference TRBV13 and TRBJ2-7 for the parts outside the CDR3, the full variable domain is AAGVIQSPRHLIKEKRETATLKCYPIPRHDTVYWYQQGPGQDPQFLISFYEKMQSDKGSIPDRFSAQQFSDYHSELNMSSLELGDSALYFCASSPSGSYEQYFGPGTRLTVT.

The chain is built from TRBV7-9 and TRBJ1-5, with D unresolved. Germline values: CDR1 SEHNR, CDR2 FQNEAQ (reference sequence). This CDR3 comprises 15 residues. Trimming left V 4 bases short and J 5 bases short, with 15 bases between. The CDR3 region has the DNA TGTGCCAGCAGCTCCCGGGTGGAGCGGGATCAGCCCCAGCATTTT. This translates into CASSSRVERDQPQHF.

The CDR3 reads CASSAEAGTGYSEQYF. DNA of the CDR3: TGTGCCAGCAGTGCTGAGGCCGGGACAGGGTATAGCGAGCAGTACTTC. The chain recombines TRBV6-1 with TRBJ2-7, with TRBD1 matching 9 bases. The CDR3 has 16 amino acids. The germline CDR1 and CDR2 sequences are MNHNS and SASEGT. With V trimmed by 4 bases and J by 6 bases, 13 bases remained unmatched.

The J gene is TRBJ1-1, the V gene TRBV6-5, with D unclear. The germline V gene encodes CDR1 MNHEY and CDR2 SVGAGI. With 6 bases removed from V and 3 bases from J, the gap between germline ends came to 8 bases. This CDR3 has 12 amino acids. CDR3 amino acids: CASRAGDTEAFF. CDR3 in DNA: TGTGCCAGCAGGGCCGGGGACACTGAAGCTTTCTTT.

V usage is TRBV27 and J usage is TRBJ1-5; a possible D gene is TRBD1 (5 bases). Germline V gene lookup returns CDR1 MNHEY and CDR2 SMNVEV (reference sequence). CDR3 length: 16 amino acids. The V and J ends lost 2 bases and 0 bases respectively, with 11 bases between them. This chain's CDR3 is CASSLGTPYSNQPQHF. The CDR3 DNA follows: TGTGCCAGCAGTTTAGGGACCCCATATAGCAATCAGCCCCAGCATTTT.

Points on this clone: One junction end disagrees with the germline gene, perhaps due to a read error. Here the CDR3 reads CASSLDRGDTQYF. CDR3 DNA: TGTGCTAGCAGCTTAGACAGAGGGGATACGCAGTATTTT. The chain has TRBV7-7 and TRBJ2-3, with D perhaps given as TRBD1 or TRBD2 (5 bases each). CDR1 is SSHAT and CDR2 is FNYEAQ in the germline V gene (reference sequence). The CDR3 totals 13 residues.

The chain links TRBV2 to TRBJ2-5; D gene ambiguous. V lost 3 bases to trimming and J lost 5 bases, with 13 bases between them. The germline gives CDR1 SNHLY, CDR2 FYNNEI. The CDR3 extends over 14 amino acids. Here the CDR3 reads CASSEGTTGETQYF. CDR3 in DNA: TGTGCCAGCAGTGAGGGAACGACTGGGGAGACCCAGTACTTC.

J is TRBJ2-5 and V is TRBV9, with D possibly TRBD2 on 5 matching bases. Germline assignment: CDR1 SGDLS and CDR2 YYNGEE. Between the trimmed V and J ends, which lost 0 bases and 7 bases, there was a span of 16 bases. This CDR3 is 15 amino acids long. The CDR3 sequence: CASSVEARALGTQYF. Here the CDR3 DNA reads TGTGCCAGCAGCGTAGAAGCCCGAGCACTAGGGACCCAGTACTTC.

The chain combines TRBV11-2 with TRBJ2-1, with 13 positions matching TRBD2. The V gene end was trimmed by 6 bases and the J gene end by 1 base; junction bases not matched to a gene: 12. CDR3 length equals 19 residues. From germline, CDR1 is SGHAT and CDR2 FQNNGV. Here the CDR3 reads CASRSTTSGRSQSYNEQFF. Written as DNA, the CDR3 is TGTGCCAGCAGGTCGACGACTAGCGGGAGGTCACAGTCCTACAATGAGCAGTTCTTC. Full variable domain (rest looked up from reference TRBV11-2 and TRBJ2-1): EAGVAQSPRYKIIEKRQSVAFWCNPISGHATLYWYQQILGQGPKLLIQFQNNGVVDDSQLPKDRFSAERLKGVDSTLKIQPAKLEDSAVYLCASRSTTSGRSQSYNEQFFGPGTRLTVL.

This chain links TRBV6-4 with TRBJ1-1; a possible D gene is TRBD1 (6 bases). Germline loops: CDR1 MRHNA, CDR2 SNTAGT. The CDR3 loop spans 14 amino acids. V lost 5 bases and J lost 1, with 11 bases in between. The CDR3 sequence is CASSRDKGNTEAFF. The DNA for the CDR3 is TGTGCCAGCAGTCGGGACAAGGGGAACACTGAAGCTTTCTTT.

The genes are TRBV25-1 and TRBJ2-7; possible D gene TRBD2, 6 bases. Germline loops: CDR1 MGHDK, CDR2 SYGVNS. The CDR3 spans 12 residues. The CDR3 region is CAVRGNSYEQYF. DNA of the CDR3: TGTGCTGTTCGGGGGAACTCCTACGAGCAGTACTTC.

This clone was found once. The rearrangement links TRBV10-3 to TRBJ1-3; 7 bases agree with TRBD1. This CDR3 comprises 16 residues. With V trimmed by 4 bases and J by 2 bases, 8 bases remained unmatched. Germline V lookup: CDR1 ENHRY, CDR2 SYGVKD. CDR3 region: CAISGPTGEAGNTIYF. For the CDR3, the DNA is TGTGCCATCAGTGGCCCAACAGGGGAGGCTGGAAACACCATATATTTT.